The subject of this entry is one T cell receptor (beta chain). This record belongs to a study of blood T cell repertoires in COVID-19. Overall study context: Nucleic acid was either cDNA or gDNA, and it came from T cells, B-cell-depleted T cells, or PBMCs.

Libraries were prepared by immunoSEQ multiplex PCR; TCRdb keeps only in-frame clonotypes and omits some of them. Among around 94,000 clones, approximately 86% were seen once, and the ten largest hold around 1.6%. The CDR3 loop spans 14 amino acids. Germline values: CDR1 SGDLS, CDR2 YYNGEE. V was shortened by 0 bases and J by 6 bases, with 9 bases between the two germline ends. J is TRBJ2-2 and V is TRBV9; D gene uncertain. Sequencing was performed on peripheral blood. This TCR was sampled from an elderly man with acute or convalescent COVID-19. The CDR3 sequence: CASSVDAVPGELFF. Written as DNA, the CDR3 is TGTGCCAGCAGCGTAGACGCGGTCCCCGGGGAGCTGTTTTTT.